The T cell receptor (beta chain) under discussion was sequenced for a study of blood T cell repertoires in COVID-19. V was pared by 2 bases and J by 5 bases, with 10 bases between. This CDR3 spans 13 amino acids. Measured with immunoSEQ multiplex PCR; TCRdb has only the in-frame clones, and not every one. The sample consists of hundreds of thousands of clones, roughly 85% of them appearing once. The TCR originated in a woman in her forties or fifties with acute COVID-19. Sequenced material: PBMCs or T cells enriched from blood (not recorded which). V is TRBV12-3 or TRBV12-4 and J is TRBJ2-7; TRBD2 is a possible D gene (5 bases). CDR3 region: CASSLSEGHEQYF. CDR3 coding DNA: TGTGCCAGCAGTTTATCCGAGGGCCACGAGCAGTACTTC.